This TCR beta chain appears in the sequencing data of a study of blood T cell repertoires in COVID-19. In the study overall: Samples of COVID-19 (acute and convalescent) were obtained from the United States, Italy and Spain. PBMCs, B-cell-depleted T cells, or T cells provided the cDNA or gDNA that made up the material.

The CDR3 has 12 residues. The germline V gene encodes CDR1 MNHEY and CDR2 SMNVEV (reference sequence). Seattle patients were enrolled during active infection and followed longitudinally. In the authors' workflow: Using reference gene primer amplification, nucleated cell counts were estimated. Clones were read by immunoSEQ multiplex PCR, and TCRdb kept only the in-frame ones, dropping some. Clone size and V and J calls were adopted from that table, with D and trimming inferred from the DNA. Here the sample spans about 370,000 clones, 89% being singletons. A word on this clone: One end of the junction fails to match germline, which may point to a read error.

This chain joins TRBV27 and TRBJ2-5; no definite D call. The TCR was taken from a woman in her twenties or thirties with COVID-19, enrolled during active disease. The material sequenced was peripheral blood. CDR3 nucleotides: TGTGCCAGCAGTCTATCCCGGGAGACCCAGTACTTC. It translates to CASSLSRETQYF.